Presented here are 30 T cell receptor beta chains from one specimen sequenced in a study of blood T cell repertoires in COVID-19 (TCRdb year 2020). The library came from the immunoSEQ multiplex PCR assay. Imported from immuneACCESS, the table was reduced by TCRdb to in-frame sequences with V and J called. These copies leave out some clones; in studies compared against another copy, an unresolved V gene accounts for under half, and the cause of the remainder is not known. This sample gives over 250,000 clones in total; approximately 78% of them show up just once. The ten biggest clones cover more than 4% of the sample. Material: PBMCs or T cells enriched from blood (not recorded which). The receptors come from a middle-aged man who had been exposed to COVID-19.

In this sample, this clone turned up a few times. This sequence joins TRBV5-4 and TRBJ1-2; the D is unclear. CDR1 is SGHNT and CDR2 is YYREEE in the germline V gene (reference sequence). The CDR3 totals 14 residues. V gave up 1 base and J gave up 4 bases, with 11 bases separating them. The CDR3 loop reads CASSLLQARYGYTF. The DNA for the CDR3 is TGTGCCAGCAGCTTGCTCCAGGCGCGCTATGGCTACACCTTC.

This clone has more than one count but fewer than ten. This chain links TRBV18 with TRBJ1-2; D call uncertain. The CDR3 has 11 residues. Germline V gene data show CDR1 as KGHSH and CDR2 as LQKENI. Trimming shortened V by 5 bases and J by 8 bases, and 9 bases separated the two germline ends. The CDR3 sequence is CASSGLTGYTF. DNA of the CDR3: TGTGCCAGCTCAGGGCTTACAGGCTACACCTTC. Drawing the rest from reference TRBV18 and TRBJ1-2, the complete variable domain is NAGVMQNPRHLVRRRGQEARLRCSPMKGHSHVYWYRQLPEEGLKFMVYLQKENIIDESGMPKERFSAEFPKEGPSILRIQQVVRGDSAAYFCASSGLTGYTFGSGTRLTVV.

The V and J genes are TRBV27 and TRBJ1-5; no clear D. The CDR3 covers 16 residues. Germline CDR1 reads MNHEY; CDR2 reads SMNVEV (reference sequence). V lost 6 bases and J 0 bases, leaving 15 bases between the germline ends. The CDR3 coding sequence is TGTGCCAGCAGCCCATCGGGGATTTATAGCAATCAGCCCCAGCATTTT. Translated: CASSPSGIYSNQPQHF.

The rearrangement links TRBV11-2 to TRBJ2-6; 8 bases fit TRBD1. The germline CDR1 and CDR2 sequences are SGHAT and FQNNGV. The junction had 4 bases not matched to a gene; V was cut back by 4 bases and J by 2 bases. CDR3 size: 16 residues. The CDR3 loop reads CASSSGTGPGANVLTF. The CDR3 nucleotides read TGTGCCAGCAGCTCTGGGACAGGTCCTGGGGCCAACGTCCTGACTTTC.

The V call is TRBV11-3, the J call TRBJ2-3, with TRBD2 matching over 9 bases. The CDR3 is 17 residues long. J gave up 2 bases and V 4 bases, and 10 bases lay outside the gene matches. Germline V gene lookup returns CDR1 SGHNT and CDR2 YENEEA. The CDR3 nucleotides read TGTGCCAGCAGCTCAGGTAGCGGGAGTAGTCACACAGATACGCAGTATTTT. This encodes CASSSGSGSSHTDTQYF.

The chain couples TRBV7-2 to TRBJ2-5, with TRBD2 identical over 11 bases. The CDR3 is made up of 17 amino acids. Germline CDR1 is SGHTA and CDR2 is FQGNSA. The ends lost 1 base at V and 3 bases at J; junction bases unmatched: 7. CDR3 coding DNA: TGTGCCAGCAGCTTAGATCGGCCACTAGCGGGGGAAGAGACCCAGTACTTC. Translating it yields CASSLDRPLAGEETQYF.

V is TRBV7-9 and J is TRBJ1-2, with D unclear. V was shortened by 1 base and J by 10 bases, with 13 bases between the two germline ends. The CDR3 has 13 residues. Germline V gene sequence: CDR1 SEHNR, CDR2 FQNEAQ (reference sequence). CDR3 nucleotides: TGTGCCAGCAGCTTAGTGTCAGGCGAACCCTACACCTTC. Translated, it gives CASSLVSGEPYTF.

The V gene is TRBV13, the J gene TRBJ2-7; maybe TRBD1 (5 bases). The ends were cut back, 0 bases at V and 7 bases at J, with 10 bases in the middle. The CDR3 covers 13 residues. Germline-derived CDR1 and CDR2 are PRHDT and FYEKMQ (reference sequence). The DNA of the CDR3 is TGTGCCAGCAGCTTAGGCCCTAGGGGTGAGCAGTACTTC. Translation gives CASSLGPRGEQYF.

Comment on this clone: Other DNA sequences of this sample code for an identical CDR3. This chain joins TRBV18 and TRBJ1-6; 7 positions agree with TRBD1. The CDR3 loop spans 15 amino acids. CDR1 is KGHSH and CDR2 is LQKENI in the germline V gene. Trimming at V came to 3 bases and at J to 7 bases, leaving 6 bases not matched to a gene. The CDR3 nucleotides read TGTGCCAGCTCACCTGAACAGGGGAGAAATTCACCCCTCCACTTT. Protein product: CASSPEQGRNSPLHF. The entire variable domain, with the rest obtained from reference TRBV18 and TRBJ1-6, is as follows: NAGVMQNPRHLVRRRGQEARLRCSPMKGHSHVYWYRQLPEEGLKFMVYLQKENIIDESGMPKERFSAEFPKEGPSILRIQQVVRGDSAAYFCASSPEQGRNSPLHFGNGTRLTVT.

The chain combines TRBV18 with TRBJ1-6, with D hard to call. Germline V gives CDR1 KGHSH, CDR2 LQKENI. The CDR3 has 15 residues. The V end was cut by 5 bases, the J end by 8 bases, with 16 bases between. As DNA, the CDR3 is TGTGCCAGCTCATCTAGTACTCCTGATTATTCACCCCTCCACTTT. Translation gives CASSSSTPDYSPLHF.

This clone turned up a few times. V and J are TRBV2 and TRBJ1-1; unclear D gene. CDR1 is SNHLY, CDR2 FYNNEI, per germline. The CDR3 totals 13 residues. As DNA, the CDR3 is TGTGCAACTCAAATGATCATGAACACTGAAGCTTTCTTT. Its protein is CATQMIMNTEAFF.

V gene TRBV25-1 combines with J gene TRBJ2-3, with 9 bases that match TRBD2. CDR3 length equals 18 residues. CDR1 and CDR2 (germline): MGHDK, SYGVNS. After removal of 5 bases from V and 10 bases from J, the junction contained 22 bases not matched to a gene. The CDR3 DNA is TGTGCCAGCAGTAACCGGATCGGAAGAGCGGGAGGAGGAGGGGCGCAGTATTTT. Translated: CASSNRIGRAGGGGAQYF. The full variable domain, rest sourced from reference TRBV25-1 and TRBJ2-3, is EADIYQTPRYLVIGTGKKITLECSQTMGHDKMYWYQQDPGMELHLIHYSYGVNSTEKGDLSSESTVSRIRTEHFPLTLESARPSHTSQYLCASSNRIGRAGGGGAQYFGPGTRLTVL.

The genes are TRBV27 and TRBJ2-7, with 10 bases matching TRBD2. The germline gives CDR1 MNHEY, CDR2 SMNVEV (reference sequence). V shed 3 bases, J shed 2 bases, and the junction held 10 bases outside the gene matches. This CDR3 has 17 amino acids. For the CDR3, the DNA is TGTGCCAGCAGTTTTCGTACCCTAGCGGGAGCCACCTACGAGCAGTACTTC. Protein sequence: CASSFRTLAGATYEQYF.

The chain carries TRBV6-5 and TRBJ1-5; D unresolved. CDR1 is MNHEY and CDR2 is SVGAGI in the germline V gene. CDR3 length: 14 residues. Trimming removed 3 bases at V and 3 bases at J, with 9 bases between. DNA of the CDR3: TGTGCCAGCAGTTATATGACACTCAATCAGCCCCAGCATTTT. Translation gives CASSYMTLNQPQHF.

V usage is TRBV27 and J usage is TRBJ2-1, with 9 bases identical to TRBD2. The CDR3 spans 18 residues. Germline V gives CDR1 MNHEY, CDR2 SMNVEV (reference sequence). V shed 3 bases, J shed 9 bases, and the junction held 18 bases outside the gene matches. As DNA, the CDR3 is TGTGCCAGCAGTTTTTCACCCCGACCTAGCGGGGTACACGGTGAGCAGTTCTTC. Translation: CASSFSPRPSGVHGEQFF.

This chain connects TRBV11-2 to TRBJ2-5; D not resolved. Germline V CDR1 and CDR2: SGHAT, FQNNGV. This CDR3 region has 14 residues. Trimming stripped 3 bases from V and 3 bases from J, with 11 bases between. CDR3: CASSFRRTEETQYF. The CDR3 DNA is TGTGCCAGCAGCTTCCGTCGTACGGAAGAGACCCAGTACTTC. The complete variable domain, with remaining parts taken from reference TRBV11-2 and TRBJ2-5, reads EAGVAQSPRYKIIEKRQSVAFWCNPISGHATLYWYQQILGQGPKLLIQFQNNGVVDDSQLPKDRFSAERLKGVDSTLKIQPAKLEDSAVYLCASSFRRTEETQYFGPGTRLLVL.

The genes are TRBV29-1 and TRBJ1-2, with D possibly being TRBD1 (5 bases). Germline assignment: CDR1 SQVTM and CDR2 ANQGSEA. V lost 5 bases, J lost 6 bases, and 19 bases lay in between. The length of the CDR3 is 14 residues. This CDR3 is CSVSSQGTTDGYTF. The CDR3 region has the DNA TGCAGCGTTTCTTCTCAGGGTACAACGGATGGCTACACCTTC. The whole variable domain, remainder taken from reference TRBV29-1 and TRBJ1-2, is SAVISQKPSRDICQRGTSLTIQCQVDSQVTMMFWYRQQPGQSLTLIATANQGSEATYESGFVIDKFPISRPNLTFSTLTVSNMSPEDSSIYLCSVSSQGTTDGYTFGSGTRLTVV.

J is TRBJ2-5 and V is TRBV24-1, with 8 bases aligning to TRBD1. CDR1 is KGHDR, CDR2 SFDVKD, per germline. The CDR3 is made up of 16 amino acids. V was pared by 6 bases and J by 4 bases, with 12 bases of the junction left unmatched. The CDR3 is CATSLAGGVRAETQYF. CDR3 DNA: TGTGCCACCAGTTTAGCAGGGGGCGTTCGGGCAGAGACCCAGTACTTC.

The V call is TRBV10-2, the J call TRBJ1-2, with TRBD1 as a possible D gene (6 bases). The CDR3 consists of 11 residues. Deletions cut 5 bases from V and 6 bases from J, with 7 bases between. CDR1 and CDR2 from the germline V gene are WSHSY and SAAADI. CDR3 sequence reads: CASSNRDGYTF. The DNA for the CDR3 is TGCGCCAGCAGTAACAGGGATGGCTACACCTTC.

On this clone: The same CDR3 also results from other DNA sequences found in this sample. V is TRBV6-5 and J is TRBJ1-2; D call uncertain. Germline V gene data show CDR1 as MNHEY and CDR2 as SVGAGI. The CDR3 loop spans 13 amino acids. V was shortened by 2 bases and J by 4 bases, with 8 bases between the two germline ends. CDR3 DNA sequence: TGTGCCAGCAGTTACGGCCAGTTCTATGGCTACACCTTC. It codes for CASSYGQFYGYTF.

The V and J genes are TRBV19 and TRBJ2-7, with D maybe TRBD1 (6 bases). Looked up from germline, CDR1 is LNHDA and CDR2 is SQIVND (reference sequence). This CDR3 is built from 13 residues. Between the trimmed V and J ends, which lost 9 bases and 7 bases, there was a span of 19 bases. In nucleotides, the CDR3 is TGTGCCAGCAGGGGCCGGACGAGTCGAGAGCAGTACTTC. It encodes CASRGRTSREQYF.

This clone was detected only a few times. The CDR3 DNA sequence: TGTGCCAGCTCACGAGATCCGACAGGCCAAGACGGCTACACCTTC. Protein product: CASSRDPTGQDGYTF. The chain uses TRBV18 and TRBJ1-2; maybe TRBD1 (6 bases). V dropped 4 bases and J dropped 8 bases, with 20 bases sitting between them. Germline V lookup: CDR1 KGHSH, CDR2 LQKENI. CDR3 length: 15 amino acids.

The genes are TRBV19 and TRBJ1-5; 7 bases line up with TRBD1. CDR1 and CDR2 from the germline V gene are LNHDA and SQIVND (reference sequence). CDR3 length: 16 residues. V was clipped by 3 bases and J by 1 base; unmatched bases: 6. The CDR3 region has the DNA TGTGCCAGTAGTATGGTAGGGGGCAGGAGCAATCAGCCCCAGCATTTT. Translating gives CASSMVGGRSNQPQHF.

The chain carries TRBV5-1 and TRBJ2-3; the match to TRBD1 covers 7 bases. Losses at the gene ends were 4 bases for V and 3 bases for J; bases not matched to a gene: 8. The CDR3 is 15 residues long. Germline values: CDR1 SGHRS, CDR2 YFSETQ. CDR3 region: CASSRGDRPTDTQYF. The CDR3, as DNA: TGCGCCAGCAGCCGAGGGGACAGACCGACAGATACGCAGTATTTT.

CDR3 sequence reads: CASSQVTGGADTQYF. CDR3 nucleotide sequence: TGTGCCAGCAGCCAAGTAACAGGGGGCGCGGATACGCAGTATTTT. This chain connects TRBV14 to TRBJ2-3; 9 positions agree with TRBD1. Germline V gene data show CDR1 as SGHDN and CDR2 as FVKESK. Trimming at V came to 1 base and at J to 6 bases, leaving 5 bases not matched to a gene. The CDR3 is made up of 15 amino acids.

CDR3 amino acids: CASSIDLGAGRPSNQPQHF. CDR3 in DNA: TGTGCCAGTAGTATAGACTTGGGCGCGGGGCGACCTTCCAATCAGCCCCAGCATTTT. This chain joins TRBV19 and TRBJ1-5; D might be TRBD1 (5 bases). Trimming took off 0 bases at V and 3 bases at J, with 21 bases between the two ends. The length of the CDR3 is 19 residues. Germline lookup yields CDR1 LNHDA and CDR2 SQIVND (reference sequence).

The V gene is TRBV27, the J gene TRBJ2-1, with TRBD2 matching over 9 bases. Losses at the gene ends were 2 bases for V and 4 bases for J; bases not matched to a gene: 6. In germline, CDR1 is MNHEY, CDR2 SMNVEV (reference sequence). The CDR3 sequence is 16 residues long. CDR3 region: CASSLVSGRLYNEQFF. The CDR3 bases are TGTGCCAGCAGTTTAGTTAGCGGGAGATTGTACAATGAGCAGTTCTTC.

The V and J genes are TRBV3-1 (or the pseudogene TRBV3-2) and TRBJ1-5, with 7 positions matching TRBD1. This CDR3 is 16 amino acids long. Germline CDR1 LGHDT, CDR2 YNNKEL (reference sequence). V lost 1 base and J lost 2; bases outside the gene matches: 5. CDR3 region: CASSQAGGTGNQPQHF. CDR3 nucleotides: TGTGCCAGCAGCCAAGCAGGGGGAACGGGCAATCAGCCCCAGCATTTT.

The chain uses TRBV5-1 and TRBJ2-3; D possibly corresponds to TRBD1 (6 bases). V lost 0 bases and J lost 1, with 9 bases in between. CDR1 and CDR2 (germline): SGHRS, YFSETQ. CDR3 length equals 15 residues. The DNA of the CDR3 is TGCGCCAGCAGCTTGGGGCCAGGGGGCACAGATACGCAGTATTTT. Residues: CASSLGPGGTDTQYF.

The rearrangement uses TRBV7-3 and TRBJ1-5; maybe TRBD1 (5 bases). This CDR3 comprises 13 residues. The germline V gene encodes CDR1 SGHTA and CDR2 FQGTGA. V shed 3 bases and J shed 11 bases, with 14 bases lying between them. In nucleotides, the CDR3 is TGTGCCAGCAGCTTCGGAGAGCCAGGGACCCAGCATTTT. Its protein product is CASSFGEPGTQHF. The full variable domain, rest sourced from reference TRBV7-3 and TRBJ1-5, is GAGVSQTPSNKVTEKGKYVELRCDPISGHTALYWYRQSLGQGPEFLIYFQGTGAADDSGLPNDRFFAVRPEGSVSTLKIQRTERGDSAVYLCASSFGEPGTQHFGDGTRLSIL.